A single sample is the source of the 11 T cell receptor beta chains below, sequenced in a study of technical replicates of blood from several donors. Generated by immunoSEQ multiplex PCR, the TCRdb table keeps only in-frame clones and is missing some. Seen here are roughly 93,000 clones, 95% observed once, and the top ten hold approximately 0.26%. Specimen: T cells isolated from PBMCs. All receptors derive from a human donor in good health.

The chain has TRBV5-1 and TRBJ1-1; D gene unclear. The CDR3 sequence is 13 residues long. V lost 0 bases and J lost 6, with 9 bases in between. Per germline, CDR1 SGHRS and CDR2 YFSETQ. CDR3 nucleotides: TGCGCCAGCAGCTTGGCGGGGTACTCTGAAGCTTTCTTT. As protein: CASSLAGYSEAFF.

The rearrangement joins TRBV27 to TRBJ1-3; 7 bases map to TRBD1. The CDR3 is 15 residues long. The J segment lost 0 bases and the V segment lost 6 bases, leaving 5 bases of the junction unmatched. The germline V gene has CDR1 MNHEY and CDR2 SMNVEV (reference sequence). CDR3: CASSRGTASGNTIYF. For the CDR3, the DNA is TGTGCCAGCAGCCGCGGGACAGCCTCTGGAAACACCATATATTTT.

The chain links TRBV21-1 to TRBJ1-1; the table gives TRBD1 as D, unverified against the DNA. TRBV21-1 is tagged as a pseudogene. The CDR3 is made up of 14 amino acids. DNA of the CDR3: TGTGCCAGCAGCAAACGTGGGGACAGTCACAACACTTTCTTT. Encoded protein: CASSKRGDSHNTFF.

The chain links TRBV30 to TRBJ1-4, with D maybe TRBD1 (6 bases). V was cut by 4 bases and J by 6 bases, with 15 bases left in between. The CDR3 runs to 14 residues. Looked up from germline, CDR1 is GTSNPN and CDR2 is SVGIG (reference sequence). This chain's CDR3 is CAWTTGPPYEKLFF. As DNA, the CDR3 is TGTGCCTGGACTACAGGGCCCCCCTATGAAAAACTGTTTTTT.

The chain employs TRBV27 and TRBJ2-2; perhaps TRBD2 as D (6 bases). The CDR3 runs 18 residues. The V gene's germline CDR1 is MNHEY and CDR2 SMNVEV (reference sequence). Trimming took 4 bases from V and 0 from J, leaving 18 bases between them. The CDR3 region is CASSSYDGERANTGELFF. In DNA form, the CDR3 reads TGTGCCAGCAGTTCCTACGACGGGGAGCGGGCGAACACCGGGGAGCTGTTTTTT.

The chain has TRBV7-6 and TRBJ2-5; D unresolved. Germline CDR1 SGHVS, CDR2 FNYEAQ. The CDR3 is 16 residues long. Trimming took off 4 bases at V and 4 bases at J, with 19 bases between the two ends. The chain's CDR3 is CASSSPKRNPLETQYF. DNA for the CDR3: TGTGCCAGCAGCTCCCCTAAGCGTAACCCCCTAGAGACCCAGTACTTC.

The CDR3 protein is CASSDPAQGVREQYF. In nucleotides, the CDR3 is TGCGCCAGCAGTGATCCTGCACAGGGGGTGAGGGAGCAGTACTTC. V gene TRBV10-1 combines with J gene TRBJ2-7; 8 nucleotides agree with TRBD1. V lost 3 bases to trimming and J lost 7 bases; unmatched junction nucleotides: 11. Germline V gene sequence: CDR1 WNHNN, CDR2 SYGVQD (reference sequence). CDR3 size: 15 residues.

V gene TRBV5-8 combines with J gene TRBJ1-2; no clear D. This CDR3 contains 13 residues. The V end was cut by 5 bases, the J end by 4 bases, with 12 bases between. Germline V gene data show CDR1 as SGHTS and CDR2 as YDEGEE. DNA for the CDR3: TGTGCCAGCAGTCGAGGCACGCTCTATGGCTACACCTTC. Its translation is CASSRGTLYGYTF.

The rearrangement links TRBV15 to TRBJ2-1, with 11 bases that match TRBD2. The CDR3 runs to 18 residues. The V segment lost 3 bases and the J segment 8 bases; nucleotides outside the gene matches: 15. Germline V gives CDR1 LNHNV, CDR2 YYDKDF (reference sequence). The CDR3 DNA reads TGTGCCACCAGCAGGATGGGGGGTGTAGTAGCGGGAGGGGATGAGCAGTTCTTC. This encodes CATSRMGGVVAGGDEQFF.

The chain combines TRBV29-1 with TRBJ1-1, with 7 positions matching TRBD1. Germline V gene lookup returns CDR1 SQVTM and CDR2 ANQGSEA. The CDR3 has 12 amino acids. CDR3 DNA: TGCAGTTACAGGGGCTACAACACTGAAGCTTTCTTT. Translating gives CSYRGYNTEAFF.

V usage is TRBV19 and J usage is TRBJ2-2; 10 nucleotides line up with TRBD2. This CDR3 has 16 residues. The germline CDR1 and CDR2 sequences are LNHDA and SQIVND (reference sequence). V trimming: 9 bases; J trimming: 1 base; junction bases outside the gene matches: 8. The CDR3 reads CARDEWTSGNTGELFF. CDR3 nucleotides: TGTGCCAGGGACGAGTGGACTAGCGGGAACACCGGGGAGCTGTTTTTT.